The present T cell receptor beta chain was sequenced within a study of cytomegalovirus exposure and HLA in healthy donors. The PCR had 60 Vbeta and 13 Jbeta primers. TCRdb keeps only in-frame clones here, not all; method: immunoSEQ multiplex PCR. This sample contains around 130,000 clones. Germline-derived CDR1 and CDR2 are MNHNY and SVGAGI (reference sequence). The CDR3 contains 16 residues. Losses at the gene ends were 0 bases for V and 7 bases for J; bases not matched to a gene: 4. This clonotype originated in a woman in her sixties or seventies in good health and CMV-seronegative. The V call is TRBV6-6, the J call TRBJ2-2; 11 bases match TRBD2. The sample consisted of PBMCs. Here the CDR3 DNA reads TGTGCCAGCAGTTACTCTAGCGGGGGGGCCGGCGGGGAGCTGTTTTTT. Protein product: CASSYSSGGAGGELFF.